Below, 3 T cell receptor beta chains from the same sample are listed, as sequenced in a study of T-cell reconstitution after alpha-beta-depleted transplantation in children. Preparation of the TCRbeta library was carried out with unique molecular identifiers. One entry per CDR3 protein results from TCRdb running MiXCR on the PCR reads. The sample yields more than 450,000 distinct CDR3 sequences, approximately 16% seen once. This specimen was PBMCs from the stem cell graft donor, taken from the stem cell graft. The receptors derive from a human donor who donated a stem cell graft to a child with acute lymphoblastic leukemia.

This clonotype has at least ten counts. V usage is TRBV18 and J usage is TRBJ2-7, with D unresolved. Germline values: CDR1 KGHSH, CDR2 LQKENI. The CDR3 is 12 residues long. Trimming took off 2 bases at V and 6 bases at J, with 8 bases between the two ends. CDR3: CASSPSVSEQYF. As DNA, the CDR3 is TGTGCCAGCTCACCATCGGTATCCGAGCAGTACTTC.

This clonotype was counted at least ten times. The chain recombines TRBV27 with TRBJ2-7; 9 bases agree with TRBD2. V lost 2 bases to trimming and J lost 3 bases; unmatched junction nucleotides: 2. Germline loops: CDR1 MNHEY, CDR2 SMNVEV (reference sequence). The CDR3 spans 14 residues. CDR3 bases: TGTGCCAGCAGTTTACTAGCGGGGCTCTACGAGCAGTACTTC. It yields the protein CASSLLAGLYEQYF.

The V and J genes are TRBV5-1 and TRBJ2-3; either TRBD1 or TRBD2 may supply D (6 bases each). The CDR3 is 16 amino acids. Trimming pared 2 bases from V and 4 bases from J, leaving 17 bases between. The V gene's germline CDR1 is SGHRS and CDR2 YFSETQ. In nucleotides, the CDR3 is TGCGCCAGCAGCTTATCGACAGGCGGGGTACCAGATACGCAGTATTTT. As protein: CASSLSTGGVPDTQYF.